This TCR beta chain was obtained from a study of cytomegalovirus exposure and HLA in healthy donors. The ends were cut back, 6 bases at V and 5 bases at J, with 13 bases in the middle. The CDR3 totals 14 residues. Germline V CDR1 and CDR2: MNHEY, SMNVEV (reference sequence). Clones were read by immunoSEQ multiplex PCR, and TCRdb kept only the in-frame ones, dropping some. The sample lists about 150,000 clones, about 86% occurring once. J is TRBJ2-2 and V is TRBV27, with D maybe TRBD2 (5 bases). Specimen: PBMCs. This sequence originates from a human donor in good health. The DNA for the CDR3 is TGTGCCAGCAGATACGGAGGAACTACCGGGGAGCTGTTTTTT. This codes for CASRYGGTTGELFF.